The 7 T cell receptor beta chains in this list originate from one sample, sequenced in a study of cytomegalovirus exposure and HLA in healthy donors. The PCR ran on 60 Vbeta and 13 Jbeta primers. Produced via immunoSEQ multiplex PCR; TCRdb's table is partial and in-frame only. The sample carries under 100,000 clones, about 73% recorded once. Sequencing input: PBMCs. The origin of the receptors is a woman aged 50 to 65 in good health and CMV-seropositive.

The table lists this clone with a few counts. The J gene is TRBJ1-3, the V gene TRBV30, with 7 nucleotides matching TRBD1. V shed 8 bases, J shed 2 bases, and the junction held 6 bases outside the gene matches. The CDR3 is 13 residues long. Per the germline V gene, CDR1 is GTSNPN and CDR2 is SVGIG (reference sequence). CDR3 coding DNA: TGTGCCCTGGACCAGGGGGCTGGAAACACCATATATTTT. Translating gives CALDQGAGNTIYF.

This clone was recorded once. V and J are TRBV10-3 and TRBJ1-1, with D maybe TRBD1 (5 bases). The CDR3 has 12 amino acids. The V end was cut by 7 bases, the J end by 1 base, with 7 bases between. Looked up from germline, CDR1 is ENHRY and CDR2 is SYGVKD. CDR3 DNA: TGTGCCATCATTGACAGGAACACTGAAGCTTTCTTT. As protein: CAIIDRNTEAFF.

The chain has TRBV9 and TRBJ2-5, with a tentative D call TRBD2 (5 bases). Deletions cut 0 bases from V and 4 bases from J, with 10 bases between. The CDR3 is 14 amino acids. CDR1 SGDLS and CDR2 YYNGEE come from the germline V gene. The CDR3 sequence is CASSVGTSPETQYF. The CDR3 nucleotides are TGTGCCAGCAGCGTAGGAACTAGTCCAGAGACCCAGTACTTC.

The V call is TRBV9, the J call TRBJ1-3, with 7 bases identical to TRBD1. This CDR3 is 15 amino acids long. V was pared by 3 bases and J by 3 bases, with 6 bases of the junction left unmatched. Germline V CDR1 and CDR2: SGDLS, YYNGEE. The CDR3 DNA is TGTGCCAGCAGCGCGTCCGGGACAGTTGGAAACACCATATATTTT. It specifies CASSASGTVGNTIYF. The variable domain in full, with the rest retrieved from reference TRBV9 and TRBJ1-3, is DSGVTQTPKHLITATGQRVTLRCSPRSGDLSVYWYQQSLDQGLQFLIQYYNGEERAKGNILERFSAQQFPDLHSELNLSSLELGDSALYFCASSASGTVGNTIYFGEGSWLTVV.

The chain has TRBV30 and TRBJ1-2, with no clear D. V was cut by 5 bases and J by 4 bases, with 14 bases left in between. The CDR3 has 13 residues. Germline V gives CDR1 GTSNPN, CDR2 SVGIG (reference sequence). The CDR3 region is CAWEFGPSYGYTF. The CDR3 DNA is TGTGCCTGGGAGTTTGGGCCTTCCTATGGCTACACCTTC.

The CDR3 spells CASNPTPGQGASGELFF. For the CDR3, the DNA is TGTGCCAGTAATCCTACGCCGGGACAGGGGGCATCCGGGGAGCTGTTTTTT. The V and J genes are TRBV19 and TRBJ2-2; 12 bases are a match to TRBD1. The V gene end was trimmed by 7 bases and the J gene end by 6 bases; junction bases not matched to a gene: 12. The CDR3 has 17 amino acids. Per the germline V gene, CDR1 is LNHDA and CDR2 is SQIVND (reference sequence). The full variable domain, rest sourced from reference TRBV19 and TRBJ2-2, is DGGITQSPKYLFRKEGQNVTLSCEQNLNHDAMYWYRQDPGQGLRLIYYSQIVNDFQKGDIAEGYSVSREKKESFPLTVTSAQKNPTAFYLCASNPTPGQGASGELFFGEGSRLTVL.

The V call is TRBV5-1, the J call TRBJ2-5, with 13 bases matching TRBD2. Germline assignment: CDR1 SGHRS and CDR2 YFSETQ. The CDR3 sequence is 15 residues long. Trimming at V came to 4 bases and at J to 5 bases, leaving 5 bases not matched to a gene. CDR3 amino acids: CASSPGLAGTETQYF. CDR3 DNA sequence: TGCGCCAGCAGCCCGGGACTAGCGGGAACGGAGACCCAGTACTTC. Looking up the rest from reference TRBV5-1 and TRBJ2-5 gives the full variable domain: KAGVTQTPRYLIKTRGQQVTLSCSPISGHRSVSWYQQTPGQGLQFLFEYFSETQRNKGNFPGRFSGRQFSNSRSEMNVSTLELGDSALYLCASSPGLAGTETQYFGPGTRLLVL.